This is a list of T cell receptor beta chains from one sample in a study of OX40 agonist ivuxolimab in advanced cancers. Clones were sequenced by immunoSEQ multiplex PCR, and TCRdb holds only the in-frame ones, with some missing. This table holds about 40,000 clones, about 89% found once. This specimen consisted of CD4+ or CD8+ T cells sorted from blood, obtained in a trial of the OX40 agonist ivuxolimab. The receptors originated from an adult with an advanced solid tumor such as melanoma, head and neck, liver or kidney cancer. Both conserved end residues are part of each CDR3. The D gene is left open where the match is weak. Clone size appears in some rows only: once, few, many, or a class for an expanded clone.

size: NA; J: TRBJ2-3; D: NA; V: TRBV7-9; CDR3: CASSRTATSSTDTQYF; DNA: TGTGCCAGCAGCCGAACAGCTACATCGAGCACAGATACGCAGTATTTT
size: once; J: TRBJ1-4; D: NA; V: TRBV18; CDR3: CASSPLEAAALRNEKLFF; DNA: TGTGCCAGCTCACCACTGGAGGCGGCCGCCTTACGTAATGAAAAACTGTTTTTT
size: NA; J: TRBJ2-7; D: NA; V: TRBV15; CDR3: CATARWGKYEQYF; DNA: TGTGCCACTGCCCGATGGGGTAAATACGAGCAGTACTTC
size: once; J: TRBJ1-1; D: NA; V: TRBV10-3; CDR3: CAISGGAPEAFF; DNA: TGTGCCATCTCGGGGGGCGCCCCTGAAGCTTTCTTT
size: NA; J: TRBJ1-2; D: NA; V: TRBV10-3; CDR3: CAISEQAAGYTF; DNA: TGTGCCATCAGTGAACAGGCAGCGGGCTACACCTTC
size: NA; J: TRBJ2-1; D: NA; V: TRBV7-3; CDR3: CASSPSGPSYNEQFF; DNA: TGTGCCAGCAGTCCCTCGGGACCCTCCTACAATGAGCAGTTCTTC
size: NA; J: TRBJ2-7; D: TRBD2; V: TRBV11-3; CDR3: CASSTPLAAYEQYF; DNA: TGTGCCAGCAGCACCCCGCTAGCGGCCTACGAGCAGTACTTC
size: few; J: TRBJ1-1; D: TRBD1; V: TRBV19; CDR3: CASTPHSGQGITYRAFF; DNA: TGTGCCAGTACCCCTCACTCAGGACAGGGTATCACTTACCGAGCTTTCTTT
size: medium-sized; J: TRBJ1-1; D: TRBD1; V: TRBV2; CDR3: CASNTRTGGTEAFF; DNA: TGTGCCAGCAATACGCGGACAGGCGGCACTGAAGCTTTCTTT
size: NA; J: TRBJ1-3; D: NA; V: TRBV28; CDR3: CASNILGNTIYF; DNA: TGTGCCAGCAATATCCTTGGAAACACCATATATTTT
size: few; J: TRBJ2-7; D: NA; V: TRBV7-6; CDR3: CASSLVAEDYEQYF; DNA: TGTGCCAGCAGCTTAGTAGCGGAGGACTACGAGCAGTACTTC
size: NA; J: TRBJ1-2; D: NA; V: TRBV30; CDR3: CAWRGGRGYTF; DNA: TGTGCCTGGAGGGGAGGGCGTGGCTACACCTTC